This T cell receptor beta chain is drawn from a study of identical twins. General study points: The presence of invariant MAIT and iNKT cells could partly confound analyses of zero-insertion sequences.

Note on this clonotype: Its specificity is unknown.

TCRdb itself ran the 5' RACE reads through MiXCR, one entry per CDR3 protein. The sample includes 450,000 to 650,000 distinct CDR3 sequences, 9.5% to 10% of them seen just once. Germline assignment: CDR1 SQVTM and CDR2 ANQGSEA. The CDR3 totals 13 residues. V was cut by 7 bases and J by 2 bases, with 15 bases left in between. The same data also went into a second study, on yellow fever vaccine responses in identical twins.

The clonotype was recovered from a woman between 18 and 29 years old in good health. The chain uses TRBV29-1 and TRBJ2-7; D might be TRBD1 (5 bases). The sequenced material came from PBMCs. CDR3 region: CSAMDTLTYEQYF. The CDR3 nucleotides read TGCAGCGCCATGGACACCCTAACCTACGAGCAGTACTTC.